These 29 T cell receptor beta chains originate from one sample sequenced in a study of response to subunit inactivated influenza vaccine. One entry per CDR3 protein, called by TCRdb with MiXCR from the RT-PCR reads. Of 200,000 to 300,000 distinct CDR3 sequences listed, 10% to 15% were seen once; the top ten hold more than 7%. The sample was non-naive T cells sorted from PBMCs, taken less than 15 days before vaccination. These receptors all stem from a man in his fifties or sixties who received an inactivated influenza vaccine.

The V and J genes are TRBV28 and TRBJ2-2; D may be TRBD2 (6 bases). Germline assignment: CDR1 MDHEN and CDR2 SYDVKM. V lost 5 bases to trimming and J lost 2 bases, with 6 bases between them. The CDR3 loop spans 13 amino acids. CDR3 DNA sequence: TGTGCCAGCAGTGGGACTAACACCGGGGAGCTGTTTTTT. It translates to CASSGTNTGELFF.

This clonotype was seen a handful of times. V is TRBV28 and J is TRBJ2-3; 7 bases line up with TRBD1. Germline values: CDR1 MDHEN, CDR2 SYDVKM. J lost 6 bases, V lost 6 bases, and 12 bases had no gene match. The CDR3 is 15 amino acids. The CDR3 region is CASRLNRGWGDTQYF. The CDR3 nucleotides are TGTGCCAGCAGATTGAACAGGGGCTGGGGGGATACGCAGTATTTT.

The sample holds a few counts of this clonotype. The chain joins TRBV5-6 to TRBJ2-1, with D possibly matching TRBD2 (6 bases). The CDR3 contains 14 residues. Trimming removed 3 bases at V and 6 bases at J, with 13 bases between. Germline V gene data show CDR1 as SGHDT and CDR2 as YYEEEE. The CDR3 here is CASSWGLTPNEQFF. In nucleotides, the CDR3 is TGTGCCAGCAGCTGGGGACTCACCCCCAATGAGCAGTTCTTC.

The chain is built from TRBV20-1 and TRBJ1-2; D unclear. CDR3 length equals 12 residues. Deletions cut 5 bases from V and 5 bases from J, with 12 bases between. The germline CDR1 and CDR2 sequences are DFQATT and SNEGSKA (reference sequence). CDR3 nucleotide sequence: TGCAGTGCTCCCAAGGACGGGTATGGCTACACCTTC. Translating gives CSAPKDGYGYTF.

There are many counts of this clonotype. The chain links TRBV5-1 to TRBJ2-1; D is unresolved. Per germline, CDR1 SGHRS and CDR2 YFSETQ. The CDR3 sequence is 14 residues long. Trimming took off 3 bases at V and 6 bases at J, with 13 bases between the two ends. The DNA for the CDR3 is TGCGCCAGCAGCTCTGAGTGGGTAACCAATGAGCAGTTCTTC. As protein: CASSSEWVTNEQFF.

There are a few counts of this clonotype. V gene TRBV9 combines with J gene TRBJ2-5; D unresolved. With 0 bases removed from V and 4 bases from J, the gap between germline ends came to 13 bases. Germline V gene data show CDR1 as SGDLS and CDR2 as YYNGEE. The CDR3 is 15 residues long. DNA for the CDR3: TGTGCCAGCAGCGTAGCGCCCGGGCGAGGAGAGACCCAGTACTTC. It encodes CASSVAPGRGETQYF.

This sequence joins TRBV10-3 and TRBJ1-2; possible D gene TRBD1, 5 bases. CDR1 and CDR2 from the germline V gene are ENHRY and SYGVKD. V shed 4 bases and J shed 5 bases, with 8 bases lying between them. The CDR3 has 12 residues. This CDR3 is CAISAGTYGYTF. The CDR3 nucleotides read TGTGCCATCAGTGCCGGGACTTATGGCTACACCTTC.

The V call is TRBV20-1, the J call TRBJ1-2; D gene uncertain. Trimming took off 0 bases at V and 3 bases at J, with 14 bases between the two ends. Germline loops: CDR1 DFQATT, CDR2 SNEGSKA (reference sequence). The CDR3 spans 15 residues. CDR3 DNA sequence: TGCAGTGCTAGAGATCTCCGTCAGATTTACTATGGCTACACCTTC. Its protein product is CSARDLRQIYYGYTF.

This clonotype was counted only a few times. The genes are TRBV5-1 and TRBJ2-3; TRBD2 matches 10 bases. The germline CDR1 and CDR2 sequences are SGHRS and YFSETQ. The CDR3 sequence is 15 residues long. With 3 bases clipped from V and 4 bases from J, the junction kept 5 bases outside the gene matches. DNA for the CDR3: TGCGCCAGCAGCTGGTTACTAGCGGGGTCAGATACGCAGTATTTT. Its translation: CASSWLLAGSDTQYF.

The chain recombines TRBV4-2 with TRBJ2-7, with 10 bases fitting TRBD2. The CDR3 spans 16 residues. Germline lookup yields CDR1 LGHNA and CDR2 YNFKEQ. The V gene end was trimmed by 4 bases and the J gene end by 3 bases; junction bases not matched to a gene: 9. The CDR3 here is CASSRGGLAGDYEQYF. The DNA for the CDR3 is TGTGCCAGCAGCCGGGGAGGGCTAGCGGGAGACTACGAGCAGTACTTC.

The chain links TRBV5-4 to TRBJ2-7, with 7 bases matching TRBD1. From germline, CDR1 is SGHNT and CDR2 YYREEE (reference sequence). The CDR3 consists of 15 residues. J was trimmed by 3 bases and V by 4 bases; bases with no gene match: 10. CDR3 in DNA: TGTGCCAGCAGCCCCTACAGGGGCTCCGACTACGAGCAGTACTTC. Protein product: CASSPYRGSDYEQYF.

This clonotype showed up many times. The rearrangement joins TRBV4-2 to TRBJ2-1, with 7 positions matching TRBD2. Germline values: CDR1 LGHNA, CDR2 YNFKEQ. V lost 4 bases to trimming and J lost 5 bases; unmatched junction nucleotides: 23. The CDR3 loop spans 20 amino acids. The CDR3 loop is CASSPTNRDYLLEGNNEQFF. For the CDR3, the DNA is TGTGCCAGCAGCCCAACAAACCGGGACTATCTTCTTGAGGGAAACAATGAGCAGTTCTTC.

This clonotype was detected ten times or more. The chain carries TRBV12-3 or TRBV12-4 and TRBJ2-2; D is unresolved. V lost 5 bases and J lost 6, with 10 bases in between. The CDR3 has 13 residues. This chain's CDR3 is CASSPTWAGELFF. The CDR3 DNA reads TGTGCCAGCAGTCCAACCTGGGCCGGGGAGCTGTTTTTT.

This clonotype was detected only a few times. The chain joins TRBV20-1 to TRBJ2-7; maybe TRBD1 (6 bases). V gave up 3 bases and J gave up 3 bases, with 9 bases separating them. Germline loops: CDR1 DFQATT, CDR2 SNEGSKA (reference sequence). This CDR3 has 12 residues. CDR3 amino acids: CSASQGGYEQYF. Here the CDR3 DNA reads TGCAGTGCTAGTCAAGGGGGCTACGAGCAGTACTTC.

There are many counts of this clonotype. The chain uses TRBV20-1 and TRBJ2-5; 11 bases align to TRBD2. Germline-derived CDR1 and CDR2 are DFQATT and SNEGSKA (reference sequence). Trimming cost V 6 bases and J 4 bases; bases outside gene matches: 10. The CDR3 totals 15 residues. CDR3 protein: CSARFASGRSETQYF. In DNA form, the CDR3 reads TGCAGTGCCAGATTTGCTAGCGGGAGGTCAGAGACCCAGTACTTC.

This clonotype was observed a few times. The chain employs TRBV12-3 or TRBV12-4 and TRBJ2-1; no firm D call. V was pared by 1 base and J by 8 bases, with 15 bases between. This CDR3 comprises 15 residues. CDR3 residues: CASSLVFRVGHEQFF. For the CDR3, the DNA is TGTGCCAGCAGTTTAGTTTTTCGAGTCGGTCATGAGCAGTTCTTC.

This clonotype was found a few times. V gene TRBV29-1 combines with J gene TRBJ1-2; D remains ambiguous. Between the trimmed V and J ends, which lost 1 base and 6 bases, there was a span of 9 bases. The germline CDR1 and CDR2 sequences are SQVTM and ANQGSEA. CDR3 size: 12 residues. CDR3 DNA sequence: TGCAGCGTTGAAGGGGTTGGTCATGGCTACACCTTC. It translates to CSVEGVGHGYTF. Using reference TRBV29-1 and TRBJ1-2 for the parts outside the CDR3, the full variable domain is SAVISQKPSRDICQRGTSLTIQCQVDSQVTMMFWYRQQPGQSLTLIATANQGSEATYESGFVIDKFPISRPNLTFSTLTVSNMSPEDSSIYLCSVEGVGHGYTFGSGTRLTVV.

This sequence joins TRBV7-2 and TRBJ2-7, with TRBD2 identical over 7 bases. This CDR3 comprises 15 residues. Germline V gene sequence: CDR1 SGHTA, CDR2 FQGNSA. V lost 0 bases, J lost 5 bases, and 7 bases stayed unmatched. The CDR3 DNA is TGTGCCAGCAGCTTAGCCCGGGGTCGGGGGGACGAGCAGTACTTC. Translating gives CASSLARGRGDEQYF.

This clonotype was seen a handful of times. V and J are TRBV28 and TRBJ2-3; 9 nucleotides align to TRBD2. The CDR3 spans 16 residues. The J segment lost 6 bases and the V segment lost 0 bases, leaving 7 bases of the junction unmatched. Germline values: CDR1 MDHEN, CDR2 SYDVKM. The CDR3 reads CASSLWGGLAVDTQYF. The CDR3 nucleotides are TGTGCCAGCAGTTTATGGGGGGGACTAGCCGTCGATACGCAGTATTTT.

The chain links TRBV6-2 or TRBV6-3 to TRBJ1-2, with TRBD1 identical over 7 bases. This CDR3 is built from 17 residues. Germline trimming cut 7 bases from V and 6 bases from J; bases unmatched to any gene: 20. Germline values: CDR1 MNHEY, CDR2 SVGEGT. The CDR3 reads CASKVTGIYSGSNGYTF. CDR3 coding DNA: TGTGCCAGCAAAGTGACAGGGATTTATTCGGGATCTAATGGCTACACCTTC.

This clonotype has only a few counts. The V gene is TRBV20-1, the J gene TRBJ1-2; tentative D call: TRBD1 (5 bases). Germline V gene lookup returns CDR1 DFQATT and CDR2 SNEGSKA (reference sequence). V lost 4 bases and J 3 bases, leaving 12 bases between the germline ends. This CDR3 has 13 residues. CDR3 nucleotide sequence: TGCAGTGCTATGACAGAAAACTACTATGGCTACACCTTC. Its protein product is CSAMTENYYGYTF.

This clonotype was detected only a few times. The chain uses TRBV5-6 and TRBJ2-3, with 8 nucleotides matching TRBD1. Germline CDR1 and CDR2: SGHDT and YYEEEE. Losses at the gene ends were 4 bases for V and 8 bases for J; bases not matched to a gene: 9. The CDR3 is 14 amino acids. This chain's CDR3 is CASSSRTGRATQYF. In DNA, the CDR3 is TGTGCCAGCAGCAGTCGGACAGGGAGAGCTACGCAGTATTTT.

The chain uses TRBV7-2 and TRBJ2-2; no definite D call. CDR1 is SGHTA, CDR2 FQGNSA, per germline. The CDR3 is 15 residues long. Trimming pared 5 bases from V and 0 bases from J, leaving 10 bases between. DNA for the CDR3: TGTGCCAGCAGCCAACAAGGCCCGAACACCGGGGAGCTGTTTTTT. Translating gives CASSQQGPNTGELFF.

Only a few counts were recorded for this clonotype. The rearrangement joins TRBV27 to TRBJ1-5, with 7 bases lining up with TRBD1. This CDR3 has 16 residues. The V and J ends lost 5 bases and 3 bases, in that order; junction bases with no gene match: 10. From germline, CDR1 is MNHEY and CDR2 SMNVEV (reference sequence). CDR3 nucleotide sequence: TGTGCCAGCAGTCCCCTCCCGGGACAGATCAATCAGCCCCAGCATTTT. Its translation is CASSPLPGQINQPQHF.

This clonotype was seen only a few times. The chain carries TRBV27 and TRBJ2-7, with 9 bases fitting TRBD2. V shed 2 bases, J shed 3 bases, and the junction held 5 bases outside the gene matches. Germline CDR1 is MNHEY and CDR2 is SMNVEV (reference sequence). The CDR3 sequence is 15 residues long. The CDR3 is CASSLVAGDFYEQYF. In nucleotides, the CDR3 is TGTGCCAGCAGTTTAGTAGCGGGGGATTTCTACGAGCAGTACTTC.

This clonotype was recorded many times. V usage is TRBV11-2 and J usage is TRBJ2-4, with a tentative D call TRBD1 (7 bases). Germline V gene lookup returns CDR1 SGHAT and CDR2 FQNNGV. With 0 bases removed from V and 0 bases from J, the gap between germline ends came to 21 bases. The CDR3 runs 20 residues. This CDR3 reads CASSLDLSTGRYLAKNIQYF. CDR3 bases: TGTGCCAGCAGCTTAGATCTGTCGACAGGGAGGTATCTAGCCAAAAACATTCAGTACTTC.

This clonotype was recorded at least ten times. The CDR3 DNA reads TGTGCCAGCAGCAGGGGGAATGAGCAGTTCTTC. This translates into CASSRGNEQFF. This chain uses TRBV27 with TRBJ2-1; 7 bases agree with TRBD1. CDR3 length: 11 amino acids. The V segment lost 6 bases and the J segment 7 bases; nucleotides outside the gene matches: 0. The V gene's germline CDR1 is MNHEY and CDR2 SMNVEV (reference sequence).

A few counts support this clonotype. The chain couples TRBV4-2 to TRBJ2-1; D perhaps matches TRBD2 (6 bases). This CDR3 has 15 amino acids. The V gene lost 6 bases and the J gene lost 0 bases, with 12 bases spanning the gap. Germline loops: CDR1 LGHNA, CDR2 YNFKEQ. The CDR3 sequence is CASRQDYSSYNEQFF. CDR3 bases: TGTGCCAGCAGACAGGACTACTCCTCCTACAATGAGCAGTTCTTC.

This clonotype was found many times. V usage is TRBV5-1 and J usage is TRBJ2-7; D not resolved. CDR1 and CDR2 (germline): SGHRS, YFSETQ. The CDR3 is 13 residues long. Trimming took 0 bases from V and 5 from J, leaving 9 bases between them. The CDR3 loop reads CASSLAVSHEQYF. The CDR3 DNA reads TGCGCCAGCAGCTTGGCCGTTAGCCACGAGCAGTACTTC.